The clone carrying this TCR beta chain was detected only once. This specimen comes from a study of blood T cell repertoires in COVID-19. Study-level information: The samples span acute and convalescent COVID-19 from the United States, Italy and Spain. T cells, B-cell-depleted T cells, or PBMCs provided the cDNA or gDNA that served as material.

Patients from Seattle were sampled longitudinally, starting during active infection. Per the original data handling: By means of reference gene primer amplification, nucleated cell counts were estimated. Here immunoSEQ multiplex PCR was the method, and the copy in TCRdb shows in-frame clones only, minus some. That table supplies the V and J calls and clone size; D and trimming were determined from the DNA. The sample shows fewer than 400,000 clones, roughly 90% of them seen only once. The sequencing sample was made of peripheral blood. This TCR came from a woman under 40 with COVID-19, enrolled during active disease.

Here the CDR3 reads CASSSRLRGDNEKLFF. The DNA for the CDR3 is TGTGCCAGCAGCTCAAGACTTCGGGGTGATAATGAAAAACTGTTTTTT. The chain combines TRBV4-2 with TRBJ1-4; D call uncertain. The CDR3 totals 16 residues. CDR1 is LGHNA, CDR2 YNFKEQ, per germline. Trimming took 5 bases from V and 4 from J, leaving 17 bases between them.